These T cell receptor beta chains were read from a single sample in a study of cytomegalovirus exposure and HLA in healthy donors. Clones were sequenced by immunoSEQ multiplex PCR, and TCRdb holds only the in-frame ones, with some missing. In the table there are 85,000 to 120,000 clones, about 95% of which are singletons. Sequencing input: PBMCs. The receptor set was obtained from a young woman in good health and CMV-seronegative. The CDR3 runs from the conserved cysteine through the conserved F or W. The D gene is left open where the match is weak. Rows may omit the clone size; those that give it use once, few, many or a size class.

abundance: -; j_gene: TRBJ2-1; d_gene: -; v_gene: TRBV6-1; CDR3aa: CASSEQGATYNEQFF; CDR3nt: TGTGCCAGCAGTGAACAGGGTGCTACCTACAATGAGCAGTTCTTC
abundance: -; j_gene: TRBJ2-4; d_gene: TRBD2; v_gene: TRBV6-5; CDR3aa: CASKRTWGGKNIQYF; CDR3nt: TGTGCCAGCAAAAGAACATGGGGGGGCAAAAACATTCAGTACTTC
abundance: -; j_gene: TRBJ1-1; d_gene: -; v_gene: TRBV11-3; CDR3aa: CASSPYSTGNTEAFF; CDR3nt: TGTGCCAGCAGCCCGTACTCGACAGGGAACACTGAAGCTTTCTTT
abundance: -; j_gene: TRBJ1-5; d_gene: -; v_gene: TRBV6-5; CDR3aa: CASSYSGGRQPQHF; CDR3nt: TGTGCCAGCAGTTACTCGGGGGGAAGGCAGCCCCAGCATTTT
abundance: -; j_gene: TRBJ2-2; d_gene: TRBD2; v_gene: TRBV27; CDR3aa: CASRKPGLADTGELFF; CDR3nt: TGTGCCAGCAGAAAACCGGGACTAGCGGATACCGGGGAGCTGTTTTTT
abundance: -; j_gene: TRBJ2-7; d_gene: TRBD2; v_gene: TRBV9; CDR3aa: CASSASGGSYEQYF; CDR3nt: TGTGCCAGCAGCGCTAGCGGGGGGTCCTACGAGCAGTACTTC
abundance: -; j_gene: TRBJ2-7; d_gene: TRBD2; v_gene: TRBV4-1; CDR3aa: CASSLSGSTGPYEQYF; CDR3nt: TGCGCCAGCAGCCTGAGCGGGAGTACAGGCCCCTACGAGCAGTACTTC
abundance: -; j_gene: TRBJ2-3; d_gene: -; v_gene: TRBV2; CDR3aa: CASSPMASGTDTQYF; CDR3nt: TGTGCCAGCAGCCCAATGGCTAGCGGCACAGATACGCAGTATTTT
abundance: -; j_gene: TRBJ1-5; d_gene: -; v_gene: TRBV19; CDR3aa: CASSVLRGGKPQHF; CDR3nt: TGTGCCAGTTCCGTCCTACGGGGTGGAAAGCCCCAGCATTTT
abundance: -; j_gene: TRBJ2-6; d_gene: -; v_gene: TRBV19; CDR3aa: CASSPLTAPYSGANVLTF; CDR3nt: TGTGCCAGTAGTCCCCTAACAGCTCCCTACTCTGGGGCCAACGTCCTGACTTTC
abundance: -; j_gene: TRBJ1-4; d_gene: -; v_gene: TRBV4-3; CDR3aa: CASSRSDEKLFF; CDR3nt: TGCGCCAGCAGCCGGTCGGATGAAAAACTGTTTTTT
abundance: -; j_gene: TRBJ2-1; d_gene: -; v_gene: TRBV7-8; CDR3aa: CASSFADTSYNEQFF; CDR3nt: TGTGCCAGCAGCTTCGCGGACACTTCCTACAATGAGCAGTTCTTC
abundance: -; j_gene: TRBJ1-5; d_gene: -; v_gene: TRBV13; CDR3aa: CASSLGQQPQHF; CDR3nt: TGTGCCAGCAGCTTAGGTCAGCAGCCCCAGCATTTT
abundance: once; j_gene: TRBJ2-7; d_gene: -; v_gene: TRBV6-1; CDR3aa: CASSDRQAPYEQYF; CDR3nt: TGTGCCAGCAGTGACAGACAGGCACCTTACGAGCAGTACTTC
abundance: -; j_gene: TRBJ2-3; d_gene: -; v_gene: TRBV19; CDR3aa: CASSPGFDTQYF; CDR3nt: TGTGCCAGTAGTCCAGGGTTTGATACGCAGTATTTT
abundance: -; j_gene: TRBJ2-6; d_gene: -; v_gene: TRBV5-6; CDR3aa: CASSLIPLLTGSGANVLTF; CDR3nt: TGTGCCAGCAGCTTGATACCCCTCTTGACGGGTTCTGGGGCCAACGTCCTGACTTTC
abundance: -; j_gene: TRBJ1-2; d_gene: -; v_gene: TRBV6-6; CDR3aa: CASSYSQGYGYTF; CDR3nt: TGTGCCAGCAGTTACTCCCAGGGCTATGGCTACACCTTC
abundance: -; j_gene: TRBJ2-7; d_gene: -; v_gene: TRBV19; CDR3aa: CASSIDGTFSYEQYF; CDR3nt: TGTGCCAGTAGTATAGATGGGACTTTTTCCTACGAGCAGTACTTC
abundance: few; j_gene: TRBJ2-3; d_gene: TRBD1; v_gene: TRBV4-1; CDR3aa: CASSLQPQGDTSTDTQYF; CDR3nt: TGCGCCAGCAGCCTACAACCACAGGGGGACACTAGCACAGATACGCAGTATTTT
abundance: -; j_gene: TRBJ1-3; d_gene: -; v_gene: TRBV30; CDR3aa: CAWSGGLGESSGNTIYF; CDR3nt: TGTGCCTGGAGTGGGGGACTGGGGGAGAGCTCTGGAAACACCATATATTTT
abundance: -; j_gene: TRBJ1-5; d_gene: -; v_gene: TRBV11-2; CDR3aa: CASSFLNQPQHF; CDR3nt: TGTGCCAGCAGCTTTCTCAATCAGCCCCAGCATTTT
abundance: -; j_gene: TRBJ1-2; d_gene: -; v_gene: TRBV4-2; CDR3aa: CASSQVPGENYGYTF; CDR3nt: TGTGCCAGCAGCCAAGTTCCGGGGGAAAACTATGGCTACACCTTC
abundance: -; j_gene: TRBJ2-3; d_gene: -; v_gene: TRBV18; CDR3aa: CASSPSGLDTQYF; CDR3nt: TGTGCCAGCTCACCATCGGGTCTTGATACGCAGTATTTT
abundance: -; j_gene: TRBJ1-1; d_gene: TRBD1; v_gene: TRBV19; CDR3aa: CASSLGQGSTEAFF; CDR3nt: TGTGCCAGTAGCCTAGGACAGGGAAGCACTGAAGCTTTCTTT
abundance: -; j_gene: TRBJ2-1; d_gene: -; v_gene: TRBV13; CDR3aa: CASSLGAGAYNEQFF; CDR3nt: TGTGCCAGCAGCTTAGGAGCGGGCGCCTACAATGAGCAGTTCTTC
abundance: -; j_gene: TRBJ2-6; d_gene: TRBD1; v_gene: TRBV25-1; CDR3aa: CASIGQGAGANVPTF; CDR3nt: TGTGCCAGCATTGGACAGGGAGCTGGGGCCAACGTCCCGACTTTC
abundance: -; j_gene: TRBJ2-1; d_gene: -; v_gene: TRBV19; CDR3aa: CASSPQRAPNNEQFF; CDR3nt: TGTGCCAGTAGTCCCCAGCGGGCTCCAAACAATGAGCAGTTCTTC
abundance: -; j_gene: TRBJ1-1; d_gene: -; v_gene: TRBV6-6; CDR3aa: CASRPGWEDTEAFF; CDR3nt: TGTGCCAGCAGACCAGGGTGGGAGGACACTGAAGCTTTCTTT
abundance: -; j_gene: TRBJ1-1; d_gene: -; v_gene: TRBV27; CDR3aa: CASSGRMNTEAFF; CDR3nt: TGTGCCAGCAGTGGGCGCATGAACACTGAAGCTTTCTTT
abundance: -; j_gene: TRBJ1-2; d_gene: -; v_gene: TRBV11-2; CDR3aa: CASTPGAGLRGYTF; CDR3nt: TGTGCCAGCACCCCCGGAGCGGGGCTAAGGGGCTACACCTTC
abundance: -; j_gene: TRBJ2-7; d_gene: -; v_gene: TRBV19; CDR3aa: CASRPGTSSSYEQYF; CDR3nt: TGTGCCAGTAGGCCCGGGACTTCTTCTTCCTACGAGCAGTACTTC
abundance: -; j_gene: TRBJ2-3; d_gene: -; v_gene: TRBV11-2; CDR3aa: CASSSPLREPTDTQYF; CDR3nt: TGTGCCAGCAGCTCCCCGTTAAGAGAACCAACAGATACGCAGTATTTT
abundance: -; j_gene: TRBJ1-2; d_gene: -; v_gene: TRBV14; CDR3aa: CASSQDGIGVRHTF; CDR3nt: TGTGCCAGCAGCCAAGACGGGATAGGAGTCAGACACACCTTC
abundance: -; j_gene: TRBJ1-2; d_gene: TRBD1; v_gene: TRBV7-3; CDR3aa: CASSLDRTRGGYTF; CDR3nt: TGTGCCAGCAGCTTGGACAGGACCCGCGGTGGCTACACCTTC
abundance: -; j_gene: TRBJ1-2; d_gene: -; v_gene: TRBV19; CDR3aa: CASSIGVIRVDGSGSGYTF; CDR3nt: TGTGCCAGTAGTATCGGGGTAATTCGTGTAGACGGTAGTGGCAGCGGCTACACCTTC
abundance: once; j_gene: TRBJ2-6; d_gene: -; v_gene: TRBV7-6; CDR3aa: CASSRPEGANVLTF; CDR3nt: TGTGCCAGCAGCCGCCCCGAGGGGGCCAACGTCCTGACTTTC
abundance: -; j_gene: TRBJ1-3; d_gene: TRBD1; v_gene: TRBV9; CDR3aa: CASSVAPTGQGGTIYF; CDR3nt: TGTGCCAGCAGCGTAGCCCCAACTGGACAGGGAGGTACCATATATTTT
abundance: -; j_gene: TRBJ2-7; d_gene: TRBD1; v_gene: TRBV4-1; CDR3aa: CASSQGLLRTGSSYEQYF; CDR3nt: TGCGCCAGCAGCCAAGGACTCCTACGGACAGGGAGCTCCTACGAGCAGTACTTC
abundance: -; j_gene: TRBJ1-2; d_gene: -; v_gene: TRBV28; CDR3aa: CASSLLGYSYTF; CDR3nt: TGTGCCAGCAGTTTATTGGGCTACAGCTACACCTTC
abundance: once; j_gene: TRBJ2-1; d_gene: -; v_gene: TRBV21-1; CDR3aa: CASSKVKWSSGYNEQFF; CDR3nt: TGTGCCAGCAGCAAAGTAAAGTGGTCTAGCGGATACAATGAGCAGTTCTTC
abundance: once; j_gene: TRBJ1-2; d_gene: -; v_gene: TRBV5-4; CDR3aa: CASSLVGGANYGYTF; CDR3nt: TGTGCCAGCAGCTTGGTAGGGGGGGCCAACTATGGCTACACCTTC
abundance: -; j_gene: TRBJ1-2; d_gene: -; v_gene: TRBV18; CDR3aa: CASSPQEVGDGYTF; CDR3nt: TGTGCCAGCTCACCACAGGAGGTCGGGGATGGCTACACCTTC
abundance: -; j_gene: TRBJ2-7; d_gene: TRBD2; v_gene: TRBV5-1; CDR3aa: CASSLSGTSGGEQYF; CDR3nt: TGCGCCAGCAGCTTGAGTGGGACTAGTGGGGGCGAGCAGTACTTC
abundance: -; j_gene: TRBJ2-7; d_gene: TRBD1; v_gene: TRBV5-4; CDR3aa: CASRTGTGGGEQYF; CDR3nt: TGTGCCAGCAGAACCGGGACAGGGGGAGGCGAGCAGTACTTC
abundance: -; j_gene: TRBJ2-1; d_gene: TRBD2; v_gene: TRBV28; CDR3aa: CASSKRLAGWNEQFF; CDR3nt: TGTGCCAGCAGTAAAAGACTAGCGGGTTGGAATGAGCAGTTCTTC